This T cell receptor beta chain was recorded in a study of lymphopenia after photon versus proton radiotherapy. TCRdb keeps only in-frame clones here, not all; method: immunoSEQ multiplex PCR. The sample lists 24,000 or so clones, approximately 80% occurring once. To note about this clone: Its antigen remains unidentified.

Findings and limits, study-wide: Better survival with proton therapy was suggested as possible, not demonstrated.

The ends lost 4 bases at V and 7 bases at J; junction bases unmatched: 12. The germline gives CDR1 SGHAT, CDR2 FQNNGV. This CDR3 has 16 residues. The V gene is TRBV11-2, the J gene TRBJ2-1; 8 nucleotides line up with TRBD2. This sample comprised peripheral blood, obtained from a patient treated with photon-based radiotherapy. This receptor was identified in a man aged 40-49 years with gastric cancer. CDR3 nucleotide sequence: TGTGCCAGCAGCTCCCATGGTAGCGGGGTAATGAATGAGCAGTTCTTC. Protein sequence: CASSSHGSGVMNEQFF.